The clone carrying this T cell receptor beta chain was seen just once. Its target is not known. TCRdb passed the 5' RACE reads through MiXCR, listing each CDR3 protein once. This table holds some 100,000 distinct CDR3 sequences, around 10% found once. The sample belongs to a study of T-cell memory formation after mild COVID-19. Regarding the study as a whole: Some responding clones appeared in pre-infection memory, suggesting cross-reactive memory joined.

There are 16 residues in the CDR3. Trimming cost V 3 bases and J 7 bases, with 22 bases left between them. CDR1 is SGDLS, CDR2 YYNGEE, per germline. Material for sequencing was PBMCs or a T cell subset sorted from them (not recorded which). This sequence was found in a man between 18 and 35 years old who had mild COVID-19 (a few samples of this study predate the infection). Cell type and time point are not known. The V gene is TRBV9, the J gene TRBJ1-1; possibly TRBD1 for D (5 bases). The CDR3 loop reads CASSEGGWEGQDEAFF. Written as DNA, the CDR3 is TGTGCCAGCAGCGAGGGAGGTTGGGAGGGGCAGGATGAAGCTTTCTTT.